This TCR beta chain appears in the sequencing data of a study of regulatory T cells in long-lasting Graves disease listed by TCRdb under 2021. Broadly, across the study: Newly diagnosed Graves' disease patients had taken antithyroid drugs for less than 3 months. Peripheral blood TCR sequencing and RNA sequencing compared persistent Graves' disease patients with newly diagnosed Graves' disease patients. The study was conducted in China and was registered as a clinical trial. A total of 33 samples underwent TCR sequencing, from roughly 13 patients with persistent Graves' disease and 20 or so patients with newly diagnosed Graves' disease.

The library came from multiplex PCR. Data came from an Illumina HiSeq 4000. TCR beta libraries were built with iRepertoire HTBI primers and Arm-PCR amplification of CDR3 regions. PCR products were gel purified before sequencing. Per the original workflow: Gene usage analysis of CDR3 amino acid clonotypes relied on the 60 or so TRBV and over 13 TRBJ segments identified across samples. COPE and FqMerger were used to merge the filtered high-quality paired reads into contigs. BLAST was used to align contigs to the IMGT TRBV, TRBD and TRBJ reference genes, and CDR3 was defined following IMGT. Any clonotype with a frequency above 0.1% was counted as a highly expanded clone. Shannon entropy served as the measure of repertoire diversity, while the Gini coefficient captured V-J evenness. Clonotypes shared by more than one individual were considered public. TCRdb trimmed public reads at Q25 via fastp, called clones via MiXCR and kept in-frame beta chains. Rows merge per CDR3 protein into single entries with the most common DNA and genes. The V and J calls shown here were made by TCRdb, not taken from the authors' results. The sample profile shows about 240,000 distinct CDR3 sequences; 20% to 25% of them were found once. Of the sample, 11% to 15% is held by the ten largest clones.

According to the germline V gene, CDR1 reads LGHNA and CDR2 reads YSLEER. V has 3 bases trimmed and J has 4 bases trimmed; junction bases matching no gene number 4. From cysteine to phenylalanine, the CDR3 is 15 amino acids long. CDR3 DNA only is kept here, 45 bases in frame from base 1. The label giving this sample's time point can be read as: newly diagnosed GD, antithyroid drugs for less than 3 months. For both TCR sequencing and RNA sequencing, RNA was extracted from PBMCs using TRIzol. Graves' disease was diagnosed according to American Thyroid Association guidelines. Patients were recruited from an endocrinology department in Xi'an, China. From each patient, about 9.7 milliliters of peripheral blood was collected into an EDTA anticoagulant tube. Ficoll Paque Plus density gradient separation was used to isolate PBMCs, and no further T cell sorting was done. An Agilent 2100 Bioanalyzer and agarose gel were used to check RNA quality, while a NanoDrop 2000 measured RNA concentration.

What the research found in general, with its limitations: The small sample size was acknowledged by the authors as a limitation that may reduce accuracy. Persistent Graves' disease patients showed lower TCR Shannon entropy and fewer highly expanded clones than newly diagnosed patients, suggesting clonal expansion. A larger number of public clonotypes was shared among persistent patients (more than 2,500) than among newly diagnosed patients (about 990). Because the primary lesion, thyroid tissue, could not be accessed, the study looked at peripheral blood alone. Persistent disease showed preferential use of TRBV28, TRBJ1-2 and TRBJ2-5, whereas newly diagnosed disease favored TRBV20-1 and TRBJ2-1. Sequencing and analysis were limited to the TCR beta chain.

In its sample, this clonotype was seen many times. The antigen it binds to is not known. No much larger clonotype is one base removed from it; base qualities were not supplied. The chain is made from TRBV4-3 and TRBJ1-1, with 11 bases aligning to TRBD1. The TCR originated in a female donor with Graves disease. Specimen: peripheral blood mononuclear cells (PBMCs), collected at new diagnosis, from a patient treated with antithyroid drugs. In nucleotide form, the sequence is TGCGCCAGCAGCCAGGAGGGGACAGGGGGCACTGAAGCTTTCTTT. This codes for CASSQEGTGGTEAFF.